This T cell receptor beta chain was captured in a study of cytomegalovirus exposure and HLA in healthy donors. The CDR3 covers 14 residues. Germline CDR1 and CDR2: KGHSH and LQKENI. J lost 3 bases, V lost 5 bases, and 6 bases had no gene match. As concerns this clone: Its antigen is as yet unknown.

Study conclusions and caveats: The classifier reportedly diagnosed cytomegalovirus status with high sensitivity and specificity. Testing in vitro showed a few CMV-associated chains specific for CMV antigens.

Repertoires were generated with immunoSEQ multiplex PCR, while TCRdb's copy carries only in-frame clones and drops some. The table includes some 84,000 clones, roughly 93% detected once. Sequenced: PBMCs. The TCR originated in a man aged 30 to 39 in good health and CMV-seronegative. The J gene is TRBJ2-7, the V gene TRBV18; 8 nucleotides match TRBD1. The CDR3 spells CASSGAGGYYEQYF. CDR3 sequence (DNA): TGTGCCAGCTCAGGGGCAGGGGGCTACTACGAGCAGTACTTC.